The present T cell receptor (beta chain) was sequenced within a study of T cells in localized non-small cell lung cancer. General observations from the study: Longer overall survival was associated with a higher density of T cells in the blood. In adjacent lung, a median about 50 of the top 100 tumor clones were found.

The CDR3 extends over 13 amino acids. V was shortened by 3 bases and J by 6 bases, with 11 bases between the two germline ends. The V gene's germline CDR1 is MGHRA and CDR2 YSYEKL. Details on this clone: Its antigen is not identified.

Assay used: immunoSEQ multiplex PCR; TCRdb lists only in-frame clones, some missing. Counted here are fewer than 12,000 clones, 48% occurring once; the ten biggest clones make up roughly 3.9%. This TCR derives from a woman between 35 and 75 years old with stage II squamous cell lung carcinoma. This specimen consisted of lymph node tissue, obtained before any cancer treatment. The rearrangement uses TRBV4-1 and TRBJ1-1, with D tentatively TRBD1 (6 bases). CDR3 amino acids: CASSQREGAEAFF. The CDR3 DNA is TGCGCCAGCAGCCAGAGGGAGGGGGCTGAAGCTTTCTTT.